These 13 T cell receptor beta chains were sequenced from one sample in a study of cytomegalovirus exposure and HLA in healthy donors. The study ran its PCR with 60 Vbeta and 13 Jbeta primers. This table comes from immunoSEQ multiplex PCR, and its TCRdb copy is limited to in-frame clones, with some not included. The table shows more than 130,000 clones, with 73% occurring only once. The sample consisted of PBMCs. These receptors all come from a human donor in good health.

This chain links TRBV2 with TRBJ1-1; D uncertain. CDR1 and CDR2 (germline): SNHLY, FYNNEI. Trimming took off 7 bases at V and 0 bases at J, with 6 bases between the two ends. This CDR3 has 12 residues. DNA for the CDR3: TGTGCCAGCACCCAGTTGAACACTGAAGCTTTCTTT. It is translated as CASTQLNTEAFF.

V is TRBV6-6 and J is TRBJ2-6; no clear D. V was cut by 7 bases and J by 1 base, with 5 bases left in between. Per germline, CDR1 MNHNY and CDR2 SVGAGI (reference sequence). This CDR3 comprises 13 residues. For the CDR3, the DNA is TGTGCCAGCACCTTATCTGGGGCCAACGTCCTGACTTTC. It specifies CASTLSGANVLTF.

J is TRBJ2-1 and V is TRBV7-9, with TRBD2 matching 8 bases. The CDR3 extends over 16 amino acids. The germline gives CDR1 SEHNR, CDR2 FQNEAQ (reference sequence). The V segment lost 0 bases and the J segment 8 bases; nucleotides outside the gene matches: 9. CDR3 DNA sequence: TGTGCCAGCAGCTTAGCGGCGGGAGGTGGGGTGGATGAGCAGTTCTTC. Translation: CASSLAAGGGVDEQFF.

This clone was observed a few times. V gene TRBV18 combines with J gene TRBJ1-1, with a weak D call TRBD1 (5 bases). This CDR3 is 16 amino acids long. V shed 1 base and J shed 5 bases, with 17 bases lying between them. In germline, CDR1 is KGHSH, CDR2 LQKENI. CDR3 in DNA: TGTGCCAGCTCACCACAGGGGCCAGGGATAAAGACTGAAGCTTTCTTT. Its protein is CASSPQGPGIKTEAFF.

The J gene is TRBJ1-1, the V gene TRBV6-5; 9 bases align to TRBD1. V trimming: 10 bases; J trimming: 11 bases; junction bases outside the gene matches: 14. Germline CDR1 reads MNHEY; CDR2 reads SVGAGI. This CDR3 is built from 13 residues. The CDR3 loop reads CAITPSWDRDAFF. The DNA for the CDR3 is TGTGCCATTACACCCTCGTGGGACAGGGATGCTTTCTTT.

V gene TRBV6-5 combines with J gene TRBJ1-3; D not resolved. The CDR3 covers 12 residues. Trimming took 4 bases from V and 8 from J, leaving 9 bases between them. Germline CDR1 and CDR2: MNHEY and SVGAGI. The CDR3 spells CASSSNSHTIYF. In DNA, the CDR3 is TGTGCCAGCAGTTCGAACTCCCACACCATATATTTT.

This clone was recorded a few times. The CDR3 DNA reads as TGTGCCAGCAGCCTGGGGGAGCGGGTCACCGGGGAGCTGTTTTTT. Encoded protein: CASSLGERVTGELFF. The rearrangement uses TRBV9 and TRBJ2-2; maybe TRBD2 (6 bases). Trimming shortened V by 4 bases and J by 4 bases, and 14 bases separated the two germline ends. CDR3 length equals 15 residues. Germline-derived CDR1 and CDR2 are SGDLS and YYNGEE.

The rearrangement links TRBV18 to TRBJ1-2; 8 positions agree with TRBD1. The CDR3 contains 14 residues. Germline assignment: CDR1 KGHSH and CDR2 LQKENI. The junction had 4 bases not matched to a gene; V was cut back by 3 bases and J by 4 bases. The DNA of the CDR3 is TGTGCCAGCTCACCTGGACAGGGAGGCTATGGCTACACCTTC. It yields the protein CASSPGQGGYGYTF. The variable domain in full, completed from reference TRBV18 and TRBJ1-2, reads NAGVMQNPRHLVRRRGQEARLRCSPMKGHSHVYWYRQLPEEGLKFMVYLQKENIIDESGMPKERFSAEFPKEGPSILRIQQVVRGDSAAYFCASSPGQGGYGYTFGSGTRLTVV.

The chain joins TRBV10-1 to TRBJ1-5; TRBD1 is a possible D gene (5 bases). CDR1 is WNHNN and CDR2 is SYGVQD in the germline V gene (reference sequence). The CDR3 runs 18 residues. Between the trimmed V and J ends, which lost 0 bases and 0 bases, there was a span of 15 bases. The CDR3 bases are TGCGCCAGCAGTGAGTCGAGGGACGGAGGGACTAGCAATCAGCCCCAGCATTTT. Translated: CASSESRDGGTSNQPQHF.

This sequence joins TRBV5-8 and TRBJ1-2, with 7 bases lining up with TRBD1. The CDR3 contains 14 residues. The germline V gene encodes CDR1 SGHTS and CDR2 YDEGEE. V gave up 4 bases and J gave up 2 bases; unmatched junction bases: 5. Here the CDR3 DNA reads TGTGCCAGCAGCCGCAGACAGGGCAACTATGGCTACACCTTC. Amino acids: CASSRRQGNYGYTF.

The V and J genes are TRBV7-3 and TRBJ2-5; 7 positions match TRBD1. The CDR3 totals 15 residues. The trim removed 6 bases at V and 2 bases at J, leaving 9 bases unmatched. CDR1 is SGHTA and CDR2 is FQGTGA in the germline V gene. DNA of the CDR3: TGTGCCAGCAGTACAGCTCCGGGACAGCAAGAGACCCAGTACTTC. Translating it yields CASSTAPGQQETQYF.

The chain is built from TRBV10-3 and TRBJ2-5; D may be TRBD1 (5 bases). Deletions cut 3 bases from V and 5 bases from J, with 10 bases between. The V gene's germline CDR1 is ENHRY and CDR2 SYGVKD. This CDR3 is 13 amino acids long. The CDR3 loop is CAISEGKGETQYF. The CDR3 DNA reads TGTGCCATCAGTGAAGGGAAGGGGGAGACCCAGTACTTC.

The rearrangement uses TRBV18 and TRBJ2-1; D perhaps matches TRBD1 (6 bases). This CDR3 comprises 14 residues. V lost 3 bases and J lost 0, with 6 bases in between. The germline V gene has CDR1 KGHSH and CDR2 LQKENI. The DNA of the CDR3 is TGTGCCAGCTCACCGGACAGCTCCTACAATGAGCAGTTCTTC. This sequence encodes CASSPDSSYNEQFF.